This T cell receptor (beta chain) emerged from a study of T cells after yellow fever vaccination. Findings and caveats of the study: There was a small share of clonotypes that showed up in both the CD4 and CD8 compartments.

This clonotype was recorded at least ten times. Its antigen remains unknown. The CDR3 covers 15 residues. CDR1 is MNHEY, CDR2 SMNVEV, per germline (reference sequence). V lost 4 bases and J lost 3, with 14 bases in between. TCRdb redid the calling of the 5' RACE reads with MiXCR, one entry per CDR3 protein. Of some 320,000 distinct CDR3 sequences listed, around 4.5% are singletons. This receptor was taken from a man in his late teens or twenties who received the YFV17D yellow fever vaccine. The sample in question was PBMCs, obtained 15 days after the yellow fever booster vaccination. The chain is built from TRBV27 and TRBJ2-3; D perhaps matches TRBD2 (5 bases). The CDR3 loop is CASSSTWRKTDTQYF. The CDR3 bases are TGTGCCAGCAGTTCGACCTGGAGGAAAACAGATACGCAGTATTTT.